This T cell receptor (beta chain) originates from a study of blood T cell repertoires in COVID-19. Study details: From T cells, B-cell-depleted T cells, or PBMCs came the material, which was cDNA or gDNA.

After removal of 6 bases from V and 4 bases from J, the junction contained 3 bases not matched to a gene. Per germline, CDR1 KGHDR and CDR2 SFDVKD. CDR3 length: 14 residues. Source study methods: Amplification from reference gene primers served as the basis for estimated nucleated cell counts. Measured with immunoSEQ multiplex PCR; TCRdb has only the in-frame clones, and not every one. The V and J calls and clone size were taken over from that table, and D and trimming were inferred from the DNA. The repertoire has 200,000 to 300,000 clones, around 83% of them found once; the top ten carry about 9.5%.

Sequencing used peripheral blood. This chain connects TRBV24-1 to TRBJ1-5; 9 bases agree with TRBD1. This receptor was identified in an elderly woman with acute or convalescent COVID-19. CDR3 sequence reads: CATSRQGVNQPQHF. The CDR3 nucleotides read TGTGCCACCAGTCGACAGGGGGTAAATCAGCCCCAGCATTTT.